Shown below are 18 T cell receptor beta chains from a single sample sequenced in a study of identifying expanded T cells in peripheral blood. Some clones are missing from TCRdb's copy, which holds only in-frame ones; the method was immunoSEQ multiplex PCR. The sample lists approximately 75,000 clones, roughly nine tenths occurring once. Sequencing was carried out using blood. These receptors were collected from a person aged 18-70 years in good health.

The chain is built from TRBV6-5 and TRBJ1-2; TRBD1 matches at 7 bases. Germline lookup yields CDR1 MNHEY and CDR2 SVGAGI. The ends lost 5 bases at V and 4 bases at J; junction bases unmatched: 7. This CDR3 spans 14 amino acids. The CDR3 here is CASSRGGAGYGYTF. CDR3 in DNA: TGTGCCAGCAGTAGAGGGGGCGCGGGCTATGGCTACACCTTC.

The chain employs TRBV5-4 and TRBJ2-5, with 7 bases that match TRBD2. Germline V gives CDR1 SGHNT, CDR2 YYREEE (reference sequence). The V gene end was trimmed by 1 base and the J gene end by 8 bases; junction bases not matched to a gene: 11. The CDR3 has 15 residues. The CDR3 DNA sequence: TGTGCCAGCAGCTTGCGGGGACTACCTCTAATAACCCAGTACTTC. This gives the protein CASSLRGLPLITQYF.

V usage is TRBV19 and J usage is TRBJ2-7; D is tentatively TRBD1 or TRBD2 (6 bases each). This CDR3 is built from 14 residues. The ends were cut back, 4 bases at V and 4 bases at J, with 14 bases in the middle. The germline V gene encodes CDR1 LNHDA and CDR2 SQIVND (reference sequence). CDR3 region: CASSKGGPLYEQYF. The CDR3 DNA reads TGTGCCAGTAGTAAGGGGGGCCCACTTTACGAGCAGTACTTC. Full variable domain (rest looked up from reference TRBV19 and TRBJ2-7): DGGITQSPKYLFRKEGQNVTLSCEQNLNHDAMYWYRQDPGQGLRLIYYSQIVNDFQKGDIAEGYSVSREKKESFPLTVTSAQKNPTAFYLCASSKGGPLYEQYFGPGTRLTVT.

As concerns this clone: An end of the junction does not agree with germline; a read error may underlie this. The chain recombines TRBV27 with TRBJ2-5, with TRBD1 matching 7 bases. There are 12 residues in the CDR3. CDR1 is MNHEY and CDR2 is SMNVEV in the germline V gene (reference sequence). This CDR3 is CAGRGWQETQYF. The CDR3 DNA reads TGTGCCGGCAGGGGGTGGCAAGAGACCCAGTACTTC.

The chain joins TRBV11-2 to TRBJ2-7; D is uncertain. CDR1 and CDR2 (germline): SGHAT, FQNNGV. This CDR3 region has 11 residues. The V end was cut by 6 bases, the J end by 3 bases, with 6 bases between. CDR3 in amino acids: CASSPSYEQYF. In DNA, the CDR3 is TGTGCCAGCAGTCCTAGCTACGAGCAGTACTTC.

V gene TRBV28 combines with J gene TRBJ2-2; D is unclear. The CDR3 length is 15 residues. With 4 bases removed from V and 1 base from J, the gap between germline ends came to 10 bases. The germline CDR1 and CDR2 sequences are MDHEN and SYDVKM. DNA of the CDR3: TGTGCCAGCAGTTCTAACCACAAGAACACCGGGGAGCTGTTTTTT. It encodes CASSSNHKNTGELFF.

J is TRBJ2-7 and V is TRBV2; 7 bases are shared with TRBD1. This CDR3 has 12 amino acids. The V gene end was trimmed by 6 bases and the J gene end by 4 bases; junction bases not matched to a gene: 3. Germline CDR1 and CDR2: SNHLY and FYNNEI. The CDR3 DNA reads as TGTGCCAGCAGGGGACAGATTTACGAGCAGTACTTC. Protein: CASRGQIYEQYF.

V usage is TRBV6-6 and J usage is TRBJ2-2; D is unclear. The CDR3 spans 13 residues. V was shortened by 2 bases and J by 7 bases, with 8 bases between the two germline ends. Germline V gives CDR1 MNHNY, CDR2 SVGAGI (reference sequence). The CDR3 protein is CASSYRDFGELFF. CDR3 bases: TGTGCCAGCAGTTACCGAGATTTCGGGGAGCTGTTTTTT.

V is TRBV11-2 and J is TRBJ2-1; perhaps TRBD2 as D (6 bases). Trimming shortened V by 1 base and J by 4 bases, and 8 bases separated the two germline ends. The CDR3 spans 14 residues. CDR1 and CDR2 from the germline V gene are SGHAT and FQNNGV. DNA of the CDR3: TGTGCCAGCAGCTTAGCTAGCGTTTACAATGAGCAGTTCTTC. Translating gives CASSLASVYNEQFF.

This sequence joins TRBV28 and TRBJ2-5; D might be TRBD2 (7 bases). CDR3 length equals 15 residues. The germline CDR1 and CDR2 sequences are MDHEN and SYDVKM. Trimming removed 1 base at V and 5 bases at J, with 14 bases between. In DNA form, the CDR3 reads TGTGCCAGCAGTTTATTTGGGGGGGCTGGGGAGACCCAGTACTTC. Protein sequence: CASSLFGGAGETQYF.

This chain links TRBV7-2 with TRBJ2-7; D gene unclear. CDR3 length: 13 amino acids. Germline V gene data show CDR1 as SGHTA and CDR2 as FQGNSA. V shed 0 bases and J shed 2 bases, with 5 bases lying between them. The CDR3 sequence is CASSLAIAYEQYF. Here the CDR3 DNA reads TGTGCCAGCAGCTTAGCCATAGCCTACGAGCAGTACTTC.

This clone came up once. This chain joins TRBV29-1 and TRBJ2-1; D is possibly TRBD1 (5 bases). This CDR3 region has 11 residues. Germline lookup yields CDR1 SQVTM and CDR2 ANQGSEA. V dropped 7 bases and J dropped 8 bases, with 12 bases sitting between them. Written as DNA, the CDR3 is TGCAGCGGGACAATTGCGTATGAGCAGTTCTTC. This translates into CSGTIAYEQFF.

Worth noting for this clone: One end of the junction does not line up with germline, which may come from a read error. This chain uses TRBV5-1 with TRBJ2-3, with 9 bases that match TRBD2. The CDR3 runs 15 residues. CDR1 and CDR2 from the germline V gene are SGHRS and YFSETQ. CDR3 DNA: TGCGCCAGCAGGAGGACCGGGACTAGCACAGATACGCAGGATTTT. Translated: CASRRTGTSTDTQDF.

The rearrangement uses TRBV5-1 and TRBJ2-5, with 9 bases identical to TRBD2. With V trimmed by 0 bases and J by 1 base, 4 bases remained unmatched. This CDR3 spans 16 amino acids. The V gene's germline CDR1 is SGHRS and CDR2 YFSETQ. In DNA form, the CDR3 reads TGCGCCAGCAGCTTGGAGCGGGGGGCCATCCAAGAGACCCAGTACTTC. This translates into CASSLERGAIQETQYF.

The chain joins TRBV29-1 to TRBJ1-1; TRBD1 agrees at 8 bases. With 5 bases clipped from V and 4 bases from J, the junction kept 6 bases outside the gene matches. This CDR3 has 13 residues. CDR1 SQVTM and CDR2 ANQGSEA come from the germline V gene. For the CDR3, the DNA is TGCAGCGTTCGCGGACAGGGAATCACTGAAGCTTTCTTT. This sequence encodes CSVRGQGITEAFF.

The chain carries TRBV5-1 and TRBJ2-5; TRBD1 might be the D (5 bases). Germline lookup yields CDR1 SGHRS and CDR2 YFSETQ. The CDR3 is 15 residues long. Trimming cost V 0 bases and J 3 bases, with 12 bases left between them. The CDR3 spells CASSLDPRAKETQYF. DNA for the CDR3: TGCGCCAGCAGCTTGGATCCCAGGGCAAAAGAGACCCAGTACTTC.

The V and J genes are TRBV2 and TRBJ2-7; no reliable D call. The V and J ends lost 1 base and 4 bases respectively, with 8 bases between them. The CDR3 contains 13 residues. Germline loops: CDR1 SNHLY, CDR2 FYNNEI. As DNA, the CDR3 is TGTGCCAGCAGTGAAGTCACTGCGTACGAGCAGTACTTC. It translates to CASSEVTAYEQYF. Using reference TRBV2 and TRBJ2-7 for the parts outside the CDR3, the full variable domain is EPEVTQTPSHQVTQMGQEVILRCVPISNHLYFYWYRQILGQKVEFLVSFYNNEISEKSEIFDDQFSVERPDGSNFTLKIRSTKLEDSAMYFCASSEVTAYEQYFGPGTRLTVT.

The chain combines TRBV6-5 with TRBJ2-1; perhaps TRBD2 as D (6 bases). Germline CDR1 reads MNHEY; CDR2 reads SVGAGI. V was cut by 8 bases and J by 0 bases, with 11 bases left in between. This CDR3 spans 14 amino acids. The DNA of the CDR3 is TGTGCCAGCCGTACCGGGAGCTCCTACAATGAGCAGTTCTTC. Its protein is CASRTGSSYNEQFF.